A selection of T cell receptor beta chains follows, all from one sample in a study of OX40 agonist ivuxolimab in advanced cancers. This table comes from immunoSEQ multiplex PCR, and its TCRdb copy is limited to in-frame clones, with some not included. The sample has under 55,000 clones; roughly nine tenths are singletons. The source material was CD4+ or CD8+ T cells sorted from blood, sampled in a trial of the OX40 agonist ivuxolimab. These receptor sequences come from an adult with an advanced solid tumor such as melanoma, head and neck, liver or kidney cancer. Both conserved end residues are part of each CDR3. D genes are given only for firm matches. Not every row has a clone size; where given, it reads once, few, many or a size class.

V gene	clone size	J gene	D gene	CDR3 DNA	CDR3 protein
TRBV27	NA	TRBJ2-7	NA	TGTGCCAGCAGTTTAGCTCCTACAGTGTGGGGGTACGAGCAGTACTTC	CASSLAPTVWGYEQYF
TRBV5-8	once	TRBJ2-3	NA	TGTGCCAGCAGCTTGGCCGGCTGGAGGTTAGCAGATACGCAGTATTTT	CASSLAGWRLADTQYF
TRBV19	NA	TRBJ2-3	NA	TGTGCCAGTAGTCGGCAGGGGGGATCAGATACGCAGTATTTT	CASSRQGGSDTQYF
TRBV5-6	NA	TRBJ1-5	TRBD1	TGTGCCAGCAGCCATAAAGGGACAGGGATTTATAGCAATCAGCCCCAGCATTTT	CASSHKGTGIYSNQPQHF
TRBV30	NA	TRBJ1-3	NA	TGTGCCTGGAGTGAAGGAATCAGCTCTGGAAACACCATATATTTT	CAWSEGISSGNTIYF
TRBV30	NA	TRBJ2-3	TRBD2	TGTGCCTGGAGTGTACATAGCGGGGGGGCCAGCTTTCGGGCAGATACGCAGTATTTT	CAWSVHSGGASFRADTQYF
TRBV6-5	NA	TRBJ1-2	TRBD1	TGTGCCAGCAACGAGGGACAGGGATACTATGGCTACACCTTC	CASNEGQGYYGYTF
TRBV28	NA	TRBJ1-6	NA	TGTGCCAGCAGACCCCCTGCCAGGGGTCATTCACCCCTCCACTTT	CASRPPARGHSPLHF
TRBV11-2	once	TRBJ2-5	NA	TGTGCCAGCAGCCGTATCCCGTTAGAGACCCAGTACTTC	CASSRIPLETQYF
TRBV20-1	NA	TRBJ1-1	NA	TGCAGTGTGCAGGGAGGGACTGAAGCTTTCTTT	CSVQGGTEAFF
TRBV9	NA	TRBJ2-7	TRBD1	TGTGCCAGCAACCCGGGTGGGACAGGGACCTACGAGCAGTACTTC	CASNPGGTGTYEQYF
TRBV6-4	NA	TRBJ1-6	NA	TGTGCCAGCAGCGAACAGGGATTCGGCTCACCCCTCCACTTT	CASSEQGFGSPLHF
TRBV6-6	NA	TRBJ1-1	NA	TGTGCCAGCAGTTACGACAACACTGAAGCTTTCTTT	CASSYDNTEAFF
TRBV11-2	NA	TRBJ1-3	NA	TGTGCCAGCAGCTTAATTCGGGGATTCGGAAACACCATATATTTT	CASSLIRGFGNTIYF
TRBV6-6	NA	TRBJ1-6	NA	TGTGCCACCGCGGTCCGGGACGCGGATTCACCCCTCCACTTT	CATAVRDADSPLHF